These 8 T cell receptor beta chains originate from one sample sequenced in a study of shared clonotypes between healthy human individuals. Assay: immunoSEQ multiplex PCR; the TCRdb copy retains only in-frame clones and omits some. The sample lists roughly 2.1 million clones, more than 85% occurring once. Cells designated naive CD8 were CD45RO-negative and were positively selected for CCR7, with terminally differentiated effector memory CD45RA+ cells excluded. Specimen: naive CD8+ T cells from PBMCs. These receptors originate from a man aged 18 to 29 in good health. Some clones in this sample may be carry-over from other donors' samples.

The sample holds one count of this clone. V usage is TRBV6-1 and J usage is TRBJ1-1, with a possible D match to TRBD1 (5 bases). V was cut by 3 bases and J by 5 bases, with 16 bases left in between. The CDR3 runs to 15 residues. Germline loops: CDR1 MNHNS, CDR2 SASEGT. The DNA for the CDR3 is TGTGCCAGCAGTGAGCAGGGAGGGGTGCGGACTGAAGCTTTCTTT. It specifies CASSEQGGVRTEAFF.

V is TRBV11-2 and J is TRBJ2-3; D not resolved. The CDR3 runs 13 residues. Trimming removed 1 base from V and 2 bases from J, with 4 bases in between. CDR1 SGHAT and CDR2 FQNNGV come from the germline V gene. CDR3 protein: CASSLGPTDTQYF. The CDR3 coding sequence is TGTGCCAGCAGCTTAGGCCCCACAGATACGCAGTATTTT. The full variable domain, in which reference TRBV11-2 and TRBJ2-3 provide the parts outside the CDR3, is EAGVAQSPRYKIIEKRQSVAFWCNPISGHATLYWYQQILGQGPKLLIQFQNNGVVDDSQLPKDRFSAERLKGVDSTLKIQPAKLEDSAVYLCASSLGPTDTQYFGPGTRLTVL.

The rearrangement joins TRBV7-8 to TRBJ2-1; D might be TRBD1 (5 bases). V was pared by 1 base and J by 6 bases, with 10 bases between. Looked up from germline, CDR1 is SGHVS and CDR2 is FQNEAQ. The CDR3 covers 14 residues. The CDR3 region has the DNA TGTGCCAGCAGCTTAGTTAGGGGCCCCAATGAGCAGTTCTTC. Protein: CASSLVRGPNEQFF.

This chain links TRBV19 with TRBJ2-2; D unclear. CDR3 length equals 15 residues. Trimming removed 5 bases at V and 2 bases at J, with 12 bases between. The germline CDR1 and CDR2 sequences are LNHDA and SQIVND (reference sequence). The CDR3 DNA is TGTGCCAGTAGTGCTAGTACACCAAACACCGGGGAGCTGTTTTTT. Its protein product is CASSASTPNTGELFF. The complete variable domain, with remaining parts taken from reference TRBV19 and TRBJ2-2, reads DGGITQSPKYLFRKEGQNVTLSCEQNLNHDAMYWYRQDPGQGLRLIYYSQIVNDFQKGDIAEGYSVSREKKESFPLTVTSAQKNPTAFYLCASSASTPNTGELFFGEGSRLTVL.

This clone is a singleton in its sample. This chain links TRBV6-1 with TRBJ2-7; D ambiguous. V lost 2 bases, J lost 0 bases, and 11 bases lay in between. CDR1 and CDR2 from the germline V gene are MNHNS and SASEGT. The CDR3 covers 15 residues. The CDR3 spells CASSEYVGTSYEQYF. In DNA, the CDR3 is TGTGCCAGCAGTGAATACGTAGGCACCTCCTACGAGCAGTACTTC.

The chain links TRBV4-1 to TRBJ2-7, with 8 bases that match TRBD1. This CDR3 comprises 14 residues. Germline loops: CDR1 MGHRA, CDR2 YSYEKL. V shed 2 bases, J shed 7 bases, and the junction held 7 bases outside the gene matches. The CDR3 DNA sequence: TGCGCCAGCAGCCAATTGCAGGGGGCGGGAGAGCAGTACTTC. Its translation is CASSQLQGAGEQYF.

The chain links TRBV27 to TRBJ1-4; 8 bases line up with TRBD1. The CDR3 loop spans 15 amino acids. Looked up from germline, CDR1 is MNHEY and CDR2 is SMNVEV (reference sequence). With 4 bases clipped from V and 7 bases from J, the junction kept 8 bases outside the gene matches. The CDR3 here is CASSSQGARSEKLFF. The CDR3 nucleotides are TGTGCCAGCAGTTCCCAGGGGGCGCGTTCTGAAAAACTGTTTTTT.

This chain links TRBV6-7 with TRBJ1-5; D gene uncertain. TRBV6-7 is filed as an ORF, its function uncertain. The CDR3 length is 16 residues. Trimming cost V 4 bases and J 5 bases, with 18 bases left between them. The CDR3 loop reads CASSSSRRGRDQPQHF. The CDR3, as DNA: TGTGCCAGCAGTTCATCTAGGAGAGGGAGAGATCAGCCCCAGCATTTT.